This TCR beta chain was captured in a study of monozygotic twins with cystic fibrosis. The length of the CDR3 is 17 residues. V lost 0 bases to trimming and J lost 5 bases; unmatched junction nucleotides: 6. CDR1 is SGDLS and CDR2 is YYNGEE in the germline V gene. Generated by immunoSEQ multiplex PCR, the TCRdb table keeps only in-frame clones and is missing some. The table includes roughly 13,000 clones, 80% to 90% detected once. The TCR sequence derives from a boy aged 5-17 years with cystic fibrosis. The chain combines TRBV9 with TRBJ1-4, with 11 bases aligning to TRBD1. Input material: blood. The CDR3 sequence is CASSVGGQGALNEKLFF. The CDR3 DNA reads TGTGCCAGCAGCGTAGGAGGACAGGGGGCTCTAAATGAAAAACTGTTTTTT.